A selection of T cell receptor beta chains follows, all from one sample in a study of T cells after yellow fever vaccination. Each CDR3 protein is one row after TCRdb ran MiXCR on the 5' RACE reads. This sample carries 310,000 or so distinct CDR3 sequences, around 6.8% of them seen once, and the ten largest clones take 18%. The sample was PBMCs, taken more than 40 days after the first yellow fever vaccination. These receptors all stem from a man between 18 and 29 years old who received the YFV17D yellow fever vaccine. Each CDR3 is given with its conserved first and last residue. Each record gives: J gene, clone size, D gene, V gene, CDR3 protein, CDR3 DNA. The D gene is left open where the match is weak. Where a row states a size, it is once, few, many or the class of an expanded clone; other rows omit it.

TRBJ1-6 | many | TRBD1 | TRBV27 | CASSLGQGRSPLHF | TGTGCCAGCAGTCTCGGACAGGGCCGTTCACCCCTCCACTTT
TRBJ2-1 | many | - | TRBV20-1 | CSARAPWGAIYHEQFF | TGCAGTGCTAGGGCCCCTTGGGGGGCGATTTACCATGAGCAGTTCTTC
TRBJ1-1 | few | - | TRBV2 | CASDKGFIGTEAFF | TGTGCCAGCGATAAGGGTTTCATAGGCACTGAAGCTTTCTTT
TRBJ2-7 | few | TRBD1 | TRBV3-1 | CASSQRQGVYEQYF | TGTGCCAGCAGCCAAAGGCAGGGGGTCTACGAGCAGTACTTC
TRBJ2-2 | many | - | TRBV12-3/TRBV12-4 | CASSLDRTLNTGELFF | TGTGCCAGCAGTTTAGACAGAACCCTTAACACCGGGGAGCTGTTTTTT
TRBJ2-7 | many | TRBD2 | TRBV6-5 | CASSYAGDYEQYF | TGTGCCAGCAGTTACGCGGGGGATTACGAGCAGTACTTC
TRBJ2-1 | - | TRBD2 | TRBV6-2/TRBV6-3 | CASRRLAGGYNEQFF | TGTGCCAGCAGGCGACTAGCGGGAGGCTACAATGAGCAGTTCTTC
TRBJ1-2 | - | - | TRBV20-1 | CSARDRVDYGYTF | TGCAGTGCTAGAGACAGGGTTGACTATGGCTACACCTTC
TRBJ2-2 | few | TRBD1 | TRBV18 | CASSQQGARTGELFF | TGTGCCAGCTCACAGCAGGGGGCGCGCACCGGGGAGCTGTTTTTT
TRBJ2-5 | few | TRBD2 | TRBV7-2 | CASSLVAGGQETQYF | TGTGCCAGCAGCTTAGTAGCGGGGGGGCAAGAGACCCAGTACTTC
TRBJ2-1 | many | TRBD2 | TRBV12-3/TRBV12-4 | CASSLRRGGLGEQFF | TGTGCCAGCAGTTTGCGGCGGGGGGGCCTAGGTGAGCAGTTCTTC
TRBJ1-2 | many | - | TRBV29-1 | CSVEDQGLGYGYTF | TGCAGCGTTGAAGATCAGGGGTTAGGGTATGGCTACACCTTC
TRBJ2-3 | many | - | TRBV5-1 | CASSLEGQSADTQYF | TGCGCCAGCAGCTTGGAGGGGCAAAGCGCAGATACGCAGTATTTT
TRBJ2-3 | few | - | TRBV5-1 | CASSMGSDTQYF | TGCGCCTCGTCTATGGGTTCGGATACGCAGTATTTT
TRBJ2-7 | few | - | TRBV6-5 | CASSYSTGLPGNEQYF | TGTGCCAGCAGTTACTCGACCGGACTCCCCGGGAACGAGCAGTACTTC
TRBJ2-4 | - | TRBD1 | TRBV9 | CASSVGQGIAKNIQYF | TGTGCCAGCAGCGTAGGACAGGGGATAGCCAAAAACATTCAGTACTTC
TRBJ1-1 | - | - | TRBV9 | CASSFRPMNTEAFF | TGTGCCAGCAGCTTCAGGCCGATGAACACTGAAGCTTTCTTT
TRBJ2-1 | many | TRBD2 | TRBV3-1 | CASSQTSDLAFF | TGTGCCAGCAGCCAGACTAGCGACCTTGCGTTCTTC
TRBJ2-7 | few | - | TRBV6-1 | CASSERNSNLGGYEQYF | TGTGCCAGCAGTGAAAGAAATAGTAACTTGGGGGGCTACGAGCAGTACTTC
TRBJ2-3 | few | TRBD2 | TRBV30 | CAWSSERGTTDTQYF | TGTGCCTGGAGTAGCGAGCGGGGGACCACAGATACGCAGTATTTT
TRBJ1-2 | many | - | TRBV19 | CASSRDKPSGYTF | TGTGCCAGTAGCCGGGACAAACCATCTGGCTACACCTTC
TRBJ2-7 | - | - | TRBV7-6 | CASSTGQEQYF | TGTGCCAGCAGCACAGGGCAAGAGCAGTACTTC
TRBJ2-3 | few | - | TRBV7-3 | CASSPLGGAPFRAAQYF | TGTGCCAGCAGCCCCCTGGGCGGGGCTCCGTTCAGGGCGGCGCAGTATTTT
TRBJ2-1 | - | - | TRBV3-1 | CASSQDVEEINDNEQFF | TGTGCCAGCAGCCAAGATGTTGAAGAGATCAACGACAATGAGCAGTTCTTC
TRBJ2-1 | few | - | TRBV7-2 | CASSLTGDFVREQFF | TGTGCCAGCAGCTTAACAGGGGACTTTGTGAGAGAGCAGTTCTTC
TRBJ2-7 | - | TRBD2 | TRBV10-3 | CAISVPSGASYEQYF | TGTGCCATCAGTGTGCCTAGCGGGGCCTCCTACGAGCAGTACTTC
TRBJ2-1 | few | - | TRBV12-3/TRBV12-4 | CASSPLDEQFF | TGTGCCAGCAGCCCACTCGATGAGCAGTTCTTC